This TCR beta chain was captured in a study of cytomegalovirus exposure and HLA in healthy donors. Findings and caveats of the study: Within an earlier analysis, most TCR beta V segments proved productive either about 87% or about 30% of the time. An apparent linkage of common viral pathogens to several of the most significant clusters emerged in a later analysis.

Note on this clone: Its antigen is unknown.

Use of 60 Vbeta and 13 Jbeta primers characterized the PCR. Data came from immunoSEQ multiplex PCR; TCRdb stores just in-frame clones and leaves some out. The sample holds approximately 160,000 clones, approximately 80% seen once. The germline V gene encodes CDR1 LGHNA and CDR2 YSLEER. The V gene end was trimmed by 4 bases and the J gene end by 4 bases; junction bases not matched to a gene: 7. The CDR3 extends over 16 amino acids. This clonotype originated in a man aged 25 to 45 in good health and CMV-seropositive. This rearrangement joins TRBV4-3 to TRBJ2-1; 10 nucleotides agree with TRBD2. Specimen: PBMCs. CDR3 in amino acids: CASSPSGGAGYNEQFF. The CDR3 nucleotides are TGCGCCAGCAGCCCAAGCGGGGGGGCCGGGTACAATGAGCAGTTCTTC.